These 14 T cell receptor beta chains originate from one sample sequenced in a study of blood T cell repertoires in COVID-19. TCRdb's copy holds only in-frame clones and misses some; the assay was immunoSEQ multiplex PCR. The data contain 30,000 or so clones, 70% to 90% of them singletons. The sequencing sample was made of peripheral blood. Every receptor here comes from a human donor in a cohort sampled during active COVID-19.

This clone was picked up a small number of times. V is TRBV28 and J is TRBJ2-7; 8 bases map to TRBD1. This CDR3 comprises 13 residues. Germline-derived CDR1 and CDR2 are MDHEN and SYDVKM. V gave up 6 bases and J gave up 3 bases; unmatched junction bases: 4. In nucleotides, the CDR3 is TGTGCCAGCAGCTCGACAGGGGTCTACGAGCAGTACTTC. Translating gives CASSSTGVYEQYF.

The J gene is TRBJ2-7, the V gene TRBV11-2, with 8 bases lining up with TRBD1. Germline CDR1 is SGHAT and CDR2 is FQNNGV. CDR3 length: 15 amino acids. Trimming cost V 6 bases and J 4 bases; bases outside gene matches: 11. The CDR3 loop reads CASRPPFRGQYEQYF. CDR3 nucleotide sequence: TGTGCCAGCAGACCACCCTTCAGGGGGCAATACGAGCAGTACTTC.

The chain has TRBV12-3 or TRBV12-4 and TRBJ2-7; 8 positions agree with TRBD1. The CDR3 spans 12 residues. V shed 6 bases, J shed 4 bases, and the junction held 2 bases outside the gene matches. The CDR3 nucleotides are TGTGCCAGCAGGCAGGGGGCGTACGAGCAGTACTTC. Its translation is CASRQGAYEQYF.

V is TRBV13 and J is TRBJ2-1, with 7 bases aligning to TRBD2. This CDR3 region has 13 residues. Germline V CDR1 and CDR2: PRHDT, FYEKMQ (reference sequence). V gave up 3 bases and J gave up 5 bases; unmatched junction bases: 1. The CDR3 sequence: CASSFAGDNEQFF. CDR3 in DNA: TGTGCCAGCAGCTTCGCGGGGGACAATGAGCAGTTCTTC.

This chain uses TRBV24-1 with TRBJ2-2; D is unresolved. Germline CDR1 KGHDR, CDR2 SFDVKD. V was pared by 2 bases and J by 2 bases, with 8 bases between. CDR3 length: 15 residues. CDR3 bases: TGTGCCACCAGTGATTACCGTACTAACACCGGGGAGCTGTTTTTT. It specifies CATSDYRTNTGELFF.

The table lists this clone with a count of one. This sequence joins TRBV5-4 and TRBJ2-3; 11 bases are shared with TRBD2. The CDR3 extends over 17 amino acids. Per germline, CDR1 SGHNT and CDR2 YYREEE (reference sequence). V lost 3 bases and J lost 0; bases outside the gene matches: 6. This CDR3 is CASSSIAGGISTDTQYF. The CDR3 bases are TGTGCCAGCAGCTCTATAGCGGGGGGGATAAGCACAGATACGCAGTATTTT.

The chain's CDR3 is CSVSGTQETQYF. The CDR3 region has the DNA TGCAGCGTCTCCGGGACTCAAGAGACCCAGTACTTC. The rearrangement links TRBV29-1 to TRBJ2-5, with a weak D call TRBD2 (6 bases). Per the germline V gene, CDR1 is SQVTM and CDR2 is ANQGSEA. Trimming cost V 6 bases and J 2 bases, with 10 bases left between them. The CDR3 is 12 amino acids.

This chain joins TRBV4-3 and TRBJ1-6; D ambiguous. Trimming stripped 0 bases from V and 7 bases from J, with 10 bases between. The CDR3 runs 15 residues. Germline V gene lookup returns CDR1 LGHNA and CDR2 YSLEER. The CDR3 is CASSQEIGVNSPLHF. The DNA for the CDR3 is TGCGCCAGCAGCCAAGAGATCGGTGTCAATTCACCCCTCCACTTT.

This clone was seen a single time. The CDR3 is CASSLIGAASSGNTIYF. For the CDR3, the DNA is TGTGCCAGCAGCTTGATTGGGGCCGCGAGCTCTGGAAACACCATATATTTT. The V gene is TRBV7-9, the J gene TRBJ1-3; a weak D match, TRBD1 (5 bases). The CDR3 totals 17 residues. V lost 3 bases, J lost 0 bases, and 15 bases lay in between. Germline values: CDR1 SEHNR, CDR2 FQNEAQ (reference sequence).

The genes are TRBV5-8 and TRBJ1-5; D is perhaps TRBD1 (6 bases). The germline CDR1 and CDR2 sequences are SGHTS and YDEGEE. The CDR3 has 14 amino acids. Trimming took off 5 bases at V and 6 bases at J, with 15 bases between the two ends. The CDR3 is CASSGERGTQPQHF. In DNA form, the CDR3 reads TGTGCCAGCAGTGGCGAGAGGGGGACTCAGCCCCAGCATTTT.

The chain is built from TRBV27 and TRBJ2-7; 9 nucleotides agree with TRBD1. The J segment lost 5 bases and the V segment lost 5 bases, leaving 10 bases of the junction unmatched. The length of the CDR3 is 15 residues. Germline V gene data show CDR1 as MNHEY and CDR2 as SMNVEV (reference sequence). The CDR3 nucleotides read TGTGCCAGCAGTCGGGGACAGGGAAATCTTAACGAGCAGTACTTC. Amino acid sequence: CASSRGQGNLNEQYF.

The chain couples TRBV4-3 to TRBJ2-5; 12 bases fit TRBD2. The germline V gene encodes CDR1 LGHNA and CDR2 YSLEER. The trim removed 2 bases at V and 2 bases at J, leaving 15 bases unmatched. The CDR3 sequence is 20 residues long. CDR3 sequence (DNA): TGCGCCAGCAGCCAATGGGGTCTAGCGGGGGGGATCGGGACACAAGAGACCCAGTACTTC. This gives the protein CASSQWGLAGGIGTQETQYF.

The chain employs TRBV4-2 and TRBJ2-3; D remains unclear. The germline gives CDR1 LGHNA, CDR2 YNFKEQ. V was trimmed by 0 bases and J by 0 bases, leaving 10 bases between them. There are 16 residues in the CDR3. The CDR3 coding sequence is TGTGCCAGCAGCCAAGAATTAGTGTATAGCACAGATACGCAGTATTTT. Translation gives CASSQELVYSTDTQYF.

This sequence joins TRBV2 and TRBJ1-1, with TRBD1 matching over 8 bases. V lost 7 bases, J lost 7 bases, and 5 bases stayed unmatched. The CDR3 length is 12 residues. CDR1 and CDR2 from the germline V gene are SNHLY and FYNNEI. CDR3 sequence reads: CASTRDRGEAFF. For the CDR3, the DNA is TGTGCCAGCACCAGAGACAGGGGTGAAGCTTTCTTT.